This paragraph covers one T cell receptor beta chain sequence. CDR3 length: 14 amino acids. Trimming removed 6 bases from V and 6 bases from J, with 18 bases in between. Germline CDR1 and CDR2: MNHEY and SMNVEV (reference sequence). In the original analysis: Using reference gene primer amplification, nucleated cell counts were estimated. Assay: immunoSEQ multiplex PCR; the TCRdb copy retains only in-frame clones and omits some. That table supplies the V and J calls and clone size; D and trimming were determined from the DNA. The table has fewer than 350,000 clones, roughly nine tenths seen once. The entry originates in a study of blood T cell repertoires in COVID-19. Study in general: T cells, B-cell-depleted T cells, or PBMCs provided the cDNA or gDNA that served as material.

The sequencing input was peripheral blood. The clonotype comes from a woman aged 25 to 39 with COVID-19, enrolled during active disease. This sequence joins TRBV27 and TRBJ2-7; D is perhaps TRBD2 (6 bases). CDR3 loop: CASSRREVTTEQYF. CDR3 bases: TGTGCCAGCAGCCGAAGGGAGGTAACTACCGAGCAGTACTTC.